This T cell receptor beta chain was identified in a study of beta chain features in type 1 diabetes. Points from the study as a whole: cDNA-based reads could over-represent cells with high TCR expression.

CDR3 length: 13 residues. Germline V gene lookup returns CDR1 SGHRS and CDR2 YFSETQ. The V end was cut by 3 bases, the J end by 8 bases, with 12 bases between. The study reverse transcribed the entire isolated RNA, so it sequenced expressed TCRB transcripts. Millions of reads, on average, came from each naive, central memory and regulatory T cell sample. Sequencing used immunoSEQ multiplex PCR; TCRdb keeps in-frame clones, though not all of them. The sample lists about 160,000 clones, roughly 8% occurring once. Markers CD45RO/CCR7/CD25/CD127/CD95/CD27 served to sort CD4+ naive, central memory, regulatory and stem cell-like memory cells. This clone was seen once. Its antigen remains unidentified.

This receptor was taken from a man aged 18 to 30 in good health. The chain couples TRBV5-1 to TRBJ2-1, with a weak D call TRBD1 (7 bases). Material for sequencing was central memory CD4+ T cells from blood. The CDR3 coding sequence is TGCGCCAGCAGCTGGCAGGGGGGCGATGAGCAGTTCTTC. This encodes CASSWQGGDEQFF. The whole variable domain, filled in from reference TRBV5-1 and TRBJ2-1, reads KAGVTQTPRYLIKTRGQQVTLSCSPISGHRSVSWYQQTPGQGLQFLFEYFSETQRNKGNFPGRFSGRQFSNSRSEMNVSTLELGDSALYLCASSWQGGDEQFFGPGTRLTVL.